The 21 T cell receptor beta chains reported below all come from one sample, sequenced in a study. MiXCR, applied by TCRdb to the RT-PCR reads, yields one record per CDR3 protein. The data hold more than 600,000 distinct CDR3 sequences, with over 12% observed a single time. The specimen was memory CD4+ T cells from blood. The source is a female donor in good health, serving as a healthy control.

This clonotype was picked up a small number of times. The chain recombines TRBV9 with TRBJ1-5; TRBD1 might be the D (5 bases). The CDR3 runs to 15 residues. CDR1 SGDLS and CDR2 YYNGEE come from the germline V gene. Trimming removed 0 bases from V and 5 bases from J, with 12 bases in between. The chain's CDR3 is CASSVAPTGDQPQHF. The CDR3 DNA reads TGTGCCAGCAGCGTAGCCCCCACAGGAGATCAGCCCCAGCATTTT.

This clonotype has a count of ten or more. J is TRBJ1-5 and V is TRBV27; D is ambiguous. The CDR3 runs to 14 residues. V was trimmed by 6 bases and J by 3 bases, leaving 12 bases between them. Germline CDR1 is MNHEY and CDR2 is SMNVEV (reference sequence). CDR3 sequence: CASSVGYDNQPQHF. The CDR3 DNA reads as TGTGCCAGCAGCGTGGGGTATGACAATCAGCCCCAGCATTTT.

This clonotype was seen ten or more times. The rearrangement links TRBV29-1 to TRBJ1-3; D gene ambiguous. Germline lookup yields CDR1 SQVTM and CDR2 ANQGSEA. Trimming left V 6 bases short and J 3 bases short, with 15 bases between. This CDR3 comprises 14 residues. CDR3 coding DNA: TGCAGCGTGGAACGGGGTAGAGGTGGAAACACCATATATTTT. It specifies CSVERGRGGNTIYF.

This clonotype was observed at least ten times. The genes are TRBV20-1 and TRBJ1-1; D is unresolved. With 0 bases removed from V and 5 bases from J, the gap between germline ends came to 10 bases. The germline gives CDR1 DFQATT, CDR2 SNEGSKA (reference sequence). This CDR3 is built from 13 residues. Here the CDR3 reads CSARDRKKTEAFF. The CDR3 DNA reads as TGCAGTGCTAGAGATCGGAAGAAGACTGAAGCTTTCTTT.

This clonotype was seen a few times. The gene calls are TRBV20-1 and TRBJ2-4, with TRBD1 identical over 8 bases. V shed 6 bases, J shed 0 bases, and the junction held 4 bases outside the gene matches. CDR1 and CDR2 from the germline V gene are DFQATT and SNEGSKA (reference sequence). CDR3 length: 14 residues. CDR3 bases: TGCAGTGCCAGGACAGGGCTAGCCAAAAACATTCAGTACTTC. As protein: CSARTGLAKNIQYF.

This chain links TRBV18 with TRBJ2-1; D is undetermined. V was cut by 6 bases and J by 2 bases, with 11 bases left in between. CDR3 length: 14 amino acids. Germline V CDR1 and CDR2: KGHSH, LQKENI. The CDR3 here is CASSYELAYNEQFF. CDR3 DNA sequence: TGTGCCAGCTCCTACGAATTGGCCTACAATGAGCAGTTCTTC.

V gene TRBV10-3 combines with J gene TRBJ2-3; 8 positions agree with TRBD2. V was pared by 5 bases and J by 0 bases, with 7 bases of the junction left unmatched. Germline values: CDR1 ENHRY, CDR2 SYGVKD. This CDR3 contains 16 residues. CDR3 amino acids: CAISSRGGASTDTQYF. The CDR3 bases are TGTGCCATCAGTTCCCGGGGGGGTGCTAGCACAGATACGCAGTATTTT.

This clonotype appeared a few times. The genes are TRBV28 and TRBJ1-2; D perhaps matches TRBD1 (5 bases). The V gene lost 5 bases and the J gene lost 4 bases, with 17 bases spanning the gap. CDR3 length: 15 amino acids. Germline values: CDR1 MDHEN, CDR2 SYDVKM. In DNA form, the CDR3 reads TGTGCCAGCAGTACGGCGACAGCCAACTTCTATGGCTACACCTTC. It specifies CASSTATANFYGYTF.

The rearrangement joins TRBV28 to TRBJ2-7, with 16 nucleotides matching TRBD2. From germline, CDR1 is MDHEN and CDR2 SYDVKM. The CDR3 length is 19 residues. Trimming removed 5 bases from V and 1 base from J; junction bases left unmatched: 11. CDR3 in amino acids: CASSTRGLAGGSLSYEQYF. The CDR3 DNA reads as TGTGCCAGCAGTACGAGGGGACTAGCGGGAGGGTCCTTGTCCTACGAGCAGTACTTC.

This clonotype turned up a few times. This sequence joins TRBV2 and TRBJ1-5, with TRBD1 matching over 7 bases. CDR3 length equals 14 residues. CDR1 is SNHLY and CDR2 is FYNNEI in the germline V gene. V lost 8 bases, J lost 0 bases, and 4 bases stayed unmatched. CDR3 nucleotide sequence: TGTGCCAGCGGGGGACAGATTAGCAATCAGCCCCAGCATTTT. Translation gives CASGGQISNQPQHF. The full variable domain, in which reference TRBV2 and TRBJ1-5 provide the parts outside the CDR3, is EPEVTQTPSHQVTQMGQEVILRCVPISNHLYFYWYRQILGQKVEFLVSFYNNEISEKSEIFDDQFSVERPDGSNFTLKIRSTKLEDSAMYFCASGGQISNQPQHFGDGTRLSIL.

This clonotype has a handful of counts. CDR3 loop: CASSVRLAGEGNEQFF. CDR3 coding DNA: TGTGCCAGCAGCGTAAGACTAGCGGGAGAAGGCAATGAGCAGTTCTTC. The chain combines TRBV9 with TRBJ2-1; 12 nucleotides align to TRBD2. This CDR3 contains 16 residues. The germline V gene encodes CDR1 SGDLS and CDR2 YYNGEE. V shed 1 base and J 6 bases; nucleotides not matched to a gene: 5.

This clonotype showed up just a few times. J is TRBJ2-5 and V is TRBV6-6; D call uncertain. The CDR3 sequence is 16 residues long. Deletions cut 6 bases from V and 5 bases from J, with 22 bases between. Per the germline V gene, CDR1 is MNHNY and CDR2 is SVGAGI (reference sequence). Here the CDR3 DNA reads TGTGCCAGCAGCCGCTCCATTGGGATCCTAGGGGAGACCCAGTACTTC. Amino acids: CASSRSIGILGETQYF.

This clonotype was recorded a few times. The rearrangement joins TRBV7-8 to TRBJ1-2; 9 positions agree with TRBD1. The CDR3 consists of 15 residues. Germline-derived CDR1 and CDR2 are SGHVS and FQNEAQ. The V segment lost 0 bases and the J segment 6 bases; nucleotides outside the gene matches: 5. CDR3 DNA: TGTGCCAGCAGCTTAGCGCTCAGACAGGGGGATGGCTACACCTTC. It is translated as CASSLALRQGDGYTF.

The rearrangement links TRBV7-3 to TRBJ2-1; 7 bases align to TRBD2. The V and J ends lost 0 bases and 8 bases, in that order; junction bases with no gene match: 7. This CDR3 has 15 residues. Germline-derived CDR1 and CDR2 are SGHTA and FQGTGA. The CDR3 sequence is CASSLTREGHDEQFF. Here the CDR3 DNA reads TGTGCCAGCAGCTTAACAAGGGAGGGCCACGATGAGCAGTTCTTC.

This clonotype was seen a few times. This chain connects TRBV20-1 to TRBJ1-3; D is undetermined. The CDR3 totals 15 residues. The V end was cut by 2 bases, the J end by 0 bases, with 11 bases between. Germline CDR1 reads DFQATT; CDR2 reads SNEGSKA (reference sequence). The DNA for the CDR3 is TGCAGTGCTAGAAACGGCGCCAGCTCTGGAAACACCATATATTTT. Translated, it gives CSARNGASSGNTIYF.

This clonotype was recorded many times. The CDR3 loop is CASSDRQGVFGNTIYF. CDR3 bases: TGTGCCAGCAGTGACAGACAGGGTGTATTCGGAAACACCATATATTTT. The rearrangement joins TRBV6-5 to TRBJ1-3, with 7 nucleotides matching TRBD1. The germline gives CDR1 MNHEY, CDR2 SVGAGI. The ends lost 5 bases at V and 4 bases at J; junction bases unmatched: 11. The CDR3 has 16 residues.

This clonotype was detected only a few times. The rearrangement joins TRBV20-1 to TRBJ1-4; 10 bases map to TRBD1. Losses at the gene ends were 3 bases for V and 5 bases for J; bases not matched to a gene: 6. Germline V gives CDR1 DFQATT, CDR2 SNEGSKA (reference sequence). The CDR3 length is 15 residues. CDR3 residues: CSARPPGQGNEKLFF. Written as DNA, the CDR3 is TGCAGTGCTAGGCCACCGGGACAGGGGAATGAAAAACTGTTTTTT.

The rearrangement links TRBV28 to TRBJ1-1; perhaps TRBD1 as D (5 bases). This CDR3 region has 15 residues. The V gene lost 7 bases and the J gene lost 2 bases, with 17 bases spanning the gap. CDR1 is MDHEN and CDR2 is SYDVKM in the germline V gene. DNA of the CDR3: TGTGCCAGCACCACAGGAAGCGTAACAAACACTGAAGCTTTCTTT. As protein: CASTTGSVTNTEAFF.

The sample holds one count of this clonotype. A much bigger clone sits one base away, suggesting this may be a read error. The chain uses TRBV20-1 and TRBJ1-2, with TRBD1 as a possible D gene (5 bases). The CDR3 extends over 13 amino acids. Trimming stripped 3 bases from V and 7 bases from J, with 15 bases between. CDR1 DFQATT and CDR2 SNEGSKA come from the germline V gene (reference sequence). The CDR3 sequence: CSARNPDSGGYTF. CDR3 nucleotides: TGCAGTGCTAGGAACCCAGACAGCGGTGGCTACACCTTC.

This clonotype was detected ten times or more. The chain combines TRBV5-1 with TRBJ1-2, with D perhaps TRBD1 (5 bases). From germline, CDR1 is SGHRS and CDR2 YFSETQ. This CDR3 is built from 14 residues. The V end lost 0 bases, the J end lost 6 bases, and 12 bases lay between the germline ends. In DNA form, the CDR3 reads TGCGCCAGCAGCTTGGCCGGGGCGCGGGATGGCTACACCTTC. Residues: CASSLAGARDGYTF.

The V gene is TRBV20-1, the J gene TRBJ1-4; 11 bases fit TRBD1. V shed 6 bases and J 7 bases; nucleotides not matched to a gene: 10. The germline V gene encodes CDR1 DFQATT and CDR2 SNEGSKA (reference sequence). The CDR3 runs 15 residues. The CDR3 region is CSARTGGEGGEKLFF. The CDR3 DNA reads TGCAGTGCAAGGACAGGGGGCGAGGGAGGTGAAAAACTGTTTTTT.